The 6 T cell receptor beta chains below were found in one sample sequenced in a study of graft-versus-host responses after intestinal transplantation. Assay: immunoSEQ multiplex PCR; the TCRdb copy retains only in-frame clones and omits some. The table has around 45,000 clones, 80% to 95% seen once. Antigens for these TCRs are unknown. Sample: unstimulated CD4+ T cells sorted from spleen or lymph node cells, taken before transplant. Source of these receptors: a human donor who was the organ donor for an intestinal transplant.

This clone showed up just a few times. The V and J genes are TRBV10-3 and TRBJ1-4; no definite D call. V lost 0 bases and J 7 bases, leaving 6 bases between the germline ends. The CDR3 runs 13 residues. Germline-derived CDR1 and CDR2 are ENHRY and SYGVKD. CDR3 bases: TGTGCCATCAGTGAGTCGGTCGGTGAAAAACTGTTTTTT. It specifies CAISESVGEKLFF.

The CDR3 region is CASSAGLGQETQYF. The CDR3 DNA sequence: TGTGCCAGCAGCGCAGGGTTGGGACAAGAGACCCAGTACTTC. The chain is built from TRBV9 and TRBJ2-5; TRBD1 is a possible D gene (5 bases). The CDR3 length is 14 residues. Germline CDR1 is SGDLS and CDR2 is YYNGEE. Deletions cut 3 bases from V and 2 bases from J, with 11 bases between.

V usage is TRBV6-5 and J usage is TRBJ2-4; D remains ambiguous. V was cut by 2 bases and J by 0 bases, with 11 bases left in between. Germline V gene sequence: CDR1 MNHEY, CDR2 SVGAGI. The CDR3 is made up of 16 amino acids. CDR3 DNA: TGTGCCAGCAGTTACACTGCGACGGTAGCCAAAAACATTCAGTACTTC. Translation gives CASSYTATVAKNIQYF.

Only a few counts were recorded for this clone. This rearrangement joins TRBV5-1 to TRBJ2-7; 7 positions match TRBD2. Germline lookup yields CDR1 SGHRS and CDR2 YFSETQ. Trimming at V came to 4 bases and at J to 1 base, leaving 8 bases not matched to a gene. The CDR3 length is 15 residues. CDR3 coding DNA: TGCGCCAGCAGCCCCTGGGCGGGAGAGTCCTACGAGCAGTACTTC. Translated: CASSPWAGESYEQYF.

This chain's CDR3 is CASRQGGLLYQPQHF. CDR3 bases: TGTGCCAGCAGACAAGGGGGCCTACTATATCAGCCCCAGCATTTT. The V call is TRBV28, the J call TRBJ1-5; 7 positions match TRBD1. Trimming removed 6 bases from V and 5 bases from J; junction bases left unmatched: 10. This CDR3 spans 15 amino acids. Per germline, CDR1 MDHEN and CDR2 SYDVKM.

The rearrangement links TRBV28 to TRBJ1-1; the match to TRBD1 covers 7 bases. The trim removed 5 bases at V and 4 bases at J, leaving 16 bases unmatched. The CDR3 consists of 17 residues. Germline V gene sequence: CDR1 MDHEN, CDR2 SYDVKM. CDR3 region: CASSPRQGLVSFTEAFF. The CDR3, as DNA: TGTGCCAGCAGTCCAAGACAGGGCCTCGTCTCTTTCACTGAAGCTTTCTTT.